This T cell receptor (beta chain) was profiled in a study of cytomegalovirus exposure and HLA in healthy donors. PCR used 60 Vbeta primers and 13 Jbeta primers. The table came from immunoSEQ multiplex PCR; TCRdb's copy has only in-frame clones and leaves some out. The repertoire holds about 140,000 clones, 75% to 85% seen once, with about 2.4% in the top ten. CDR1 MGHDK and CDR2 SYGVNS come from the germline V gene. The CDR3 is 14 residues long. V gave up 2 bases and J gave up 5 bases, with 10 bases separating them. Sequenced input: PBMCs. This TCR came from a woman younger than 30 in good health and CMV-seropositive. The chain links TRBV25-1 to TRBJ2-1; D ambiguous. The chain's CDR3 is CASSERDTDNEQFF. The DNA of the CDR3 is TGTGCCAGCAGTGAACGTGACACAGACAATGAGCAGTTCTTC.